This is a list of T cell receptor beta chains from one sample in a study of blood T cell repertoires in COVID-19. Repertoires were generated with immunoSEQ multiplex PCR, while TCRdb's copy carries only in-frame clones and drops some. The sample consists of 270,000 or so clones, approximately 90% of them appearing once. Sequencing used peripheral blood. The receptors were sampled from a woman aged 25 to 39 with active or convalescent COVID-19. CDR3s include the opening cysteine and the closing phenylalanine or tryptophan. The order of the fields is V gene, J gene, clone size, D gene, CDR3 protein, CDR3 DNA. D genes are given only for firm matches. Clone size, where shown, is once, few, many, or a class for clones that have expanded.

v_call: TRBV24-1; j_call: TRBJ2-5; clone_size: NA; d_call: TRBD2; cdr3_aa: CATSDSRGVFVGETQYF; cdr3_nt: TGTGCCACCAGTGATTCTCGGGGGGTGTTCGTCGGGGAGACCCAGTACTTC
v_call: TRBV6-5; j_call: TRBJ1-2; clone_size: NA; d_call: TRBD1; cdr3_aa: CASSLQGKRGYTF; cdr3_nt: TGTGCCAGCAGTCTACAGGGGAAACGAGGCTACACCTTC
v_call: TRBV29-1; j_call: TRBJ2-4; clone_size: NA; d_call: TRBD1; cdr3_aa: CSVEDRGRFKNIQYF; cdr3_nt: TGCAGCGTCGAAGACAGGGGGCGCTTCAAAAACATTCAGTACTTC
v_call: TRBV30; j_call: TRBJ1-1; clone_size: NA; d_call: TRBD1; cdr3_aa: CAWRQGAEAFF; cdr3_nt: TGTGCCTGGAGACAGGGGGCTGAAGCTTTCTTT
v_call: TRBV7-2; j_call: TRBJ2-7; clone_size: NA; d_call: TRBD2; cdr3_aa: CASSSIGLAGPSYEQYF; cdr3_nt: TGTGCCAGCAGCTCGATTGGACTAGCGGGCCCCTCCTACGAGCAGTACTTC
v_call: TRBV28; j_call: TRBJ1-5; clone_size: NA; d_call: TRBD1; cdr3_aa: CASSPATGMKEPQHF; cdr3_nt: TGTGCCAGTTCCCCGGCGACAGGGATGAAGGAGCCCCAGCATTTT
v_call: TRBV9; j_call: TRBJ2-1; clone_size: NA; d_call: TRBD2; cdr3_aa: CASSVGSGGAGDEQFF; cdr3_nt: TGTGCCAGCAGCGTAGGCAGCGGGGGGGCCGGGGATGAGCAGTTCTTC
v_call: TRBV7-6; j_call: TRBJ2-1; clone_size: NA; d_call: TRBD2; cdr3_aa: CASSLRTSGGSSNEQFF; cdr3_nt: TGTGCCAGCAGCCTTCGGACTAGCGGGGGGTCATCAAATGAGCAGTTCTTC
v_call: TRBV29-1; j_call: TRBJ1-2; clone_size: NA; d_call: TRBD1; cdr3_aa: CSVERQGRGGYTF; cdr3_nt: TGCAGCGTTGAACGACAGGGGAGAGGAGGCTACACCTTC
v_call: TRBV5-1; j_call: TRBJ2-5; clone_size: once; d_call: TRBD2; cdr3_aa: CASSRTSGGTLIETQYF; cdr3_nt: TGCGCCAGCAGCCGGACTAGCGGGGGAACGTTAATAGAGACCCAGTACTTC
v_call: TRBV7-6; j_call: TRBJ1-3; clone_size: NA; d_call: NA; cdr3_aa: CASSLVGDSGNTIYF; cdr3_nt: TGTGCCAGCAGCTTAGTCGGGGACTCTGGAAACACCATATATTTT
v_call: TRBV23-1; j_call: TRBJ1-3; clone_size: NA; d_call: NA; cdr3_aa: CASSCSTPLLSGNTIYF; cdr3_nt: TGCGCCAGCAGCTGCTCGACACCTCTCCTCTCTGGAAACACCATATATTTT
v_call: TRBV29-1; j_call: TRBJ1-2; clone_size: NA; d_call: TRBD1; cdr3_aa: CSVDITGGYGYTF; cdr3_nt: TGCAGCGTTGACATAACAGGGGGCTATGGCTACACCTTC
v_call: TRBV7-8; j_call: TRBJ1-1; clone_size: NA; d_call: NA; cdr3_aa: CASSLRSRMGTEAFF; cdr3_nt: TGTGCCAGCAGCTTAAGATCTAGGATGGGCACTGAAGCTTTCTTT
v_call: TRBV24-1; j_call: TRBJ1-1; clone_size: few; d_call: NA; cdr3_aa: CATRGLNTEAFF; cdr3_nt: TGTGCCACCAGGGGGCTGAACACTGAAGCTTTCTTT
v_call: TRBV18; j_call: TRBJ1-6; clone_size: NA; d_call: TRBD1; cdr3_aa: CASSQDRGGSPLHF; cdr3_nt: TGTGCCAGCTCACAAGACAGGGGAGGATCACCCCTCCACTTT
v_call: TRBV14; j_call: TRBJ1-2; clone_size: NA; d_call: NA; cdr3_aa: CASSYLANYGYTF; cdr3_nt: TGTGCCAGCAGCTACCTAGCTAACTATGGCTACACCTTC
v_call: TRBV27; j_call: TRBJ2-5; clone_size: NA; d_call: NA; cdr3_aa: CASSSDLLKRETQYF; cdr3_nt: TGTGCCAGCAGTTCGGACTTGTTAAAGAGAGAGACCCAGTACTTC
v_call: TRBV9; j_call: TRBJ2-5; clone_size: NA; d_call: TRBD1; cdr3_aa: CASSVQDRDGETQYF; cdr3_nt: TGTGCCAGCAGCGTCCAGGACAGGGACGGGGAGACCCAGTACTTC
v_call: TRBV27; j_call: TRBJ2-3; clone_size: NA; d_call: TRBD2; cdr3_aa: CASSLSASGGGSSTDTQYF; cdr3_nt: TGTGCCAGCAGTTTGTCGGCTAGCGGGGGAGGGTCTAGCACAGATACGCAGTATTTT
v_call: TRBV19; j_call: TRBJ2-3; clone_size: NA; d_call: NA; cdr3_aa: CASSIGQGSTDTQYF; cdr3_nt: TGTGCCAGTAGTATCGGGCAGGGTAGCACAGATACGCAGTATTTT
v_call: TRBV9; j_call: TRBJ1-6; clone_size: NA; d_call: NA; cdr3_aa: CASSGDLNSPLHF; cdr3_nt: TGTGCCAGCAGCGGTGACTTGAATTCACCCCTCCACTTT
v_call: TRBV7-8; j_call: TRBJ1-2; clone_size: NA; d_call: TRBD1; cdr3_aa: CASSSRTGLGGYTF; cdr3_nt: TGTGCCAGCAGCTCGCGGACAGGGTTAGGTGGCTACACCTTC
v_call: TRBV9; j_call: TRBJ2-3; clone_size: NA; d_call: NA; cdr3_aa: CASSPRVTDTQYF; cdr3_nt: TGTGCCAGCAGCCCCCGAGTTACAGATACGCAGTATTTT
v_call: TRBV18; j_call: TRBJ2-7; clone_size: NA; d_call: TRBD1; cdr3_aa: CASSPTQGVNEQYF; cdr3_nt: TGTGCCAGCTCACCAACTCAGGGGGTCAACGAGCAGTACTTC
v_call: TRBV19; j_call: TRBJ1-2; clone_size: once; d_call: NA; cdr3_aa: CASTYVGGGYGYTF; cdr3_nt: TGTGCCAGCACCTATGTAGGAGGTGGCTATGGCTACACCTTC
v_call: TRBV7-9; j_call: TRBJ1-1; clone_size: NA; d_call: NA; cdr3_aa: CASSSGLLQNTEAFF; cdr3_nt: TGTGCCAGCAGCTCCGGACTGTTACAGAACACTGAAGCTTTCTTT
v_call: TRBV6-5; j_call: TRBJ2-5; clone_size: NA; d_call: NA; cdr3_aa: CASSPGVEETQYF; cdr3_nt: TGTGCCAGCAGTCCAGGGGTAGAAGAGACCCAGTACTTC
v_call: TRBV12-3/TRBV12-4; j_call: TRBJ1-2; clone_size: NA; d_call: NA; cdr3_aa: CASELSGESGYTF; cdr3_nt: TGTGCCAGCGAACTTTCTGGGGAGTCGGGCTACACCTTC
v_call: TRBV9; j_call: TRBJ2-3; clone_size: NA; d_call: NA; cdr3_aa: CASSPLGAYTQYF; cdr3_nt: TGTGCCAGCAGCCCCTTGGGGGCCTATACGCAGTATTTT
v_call: TRBV2; j_call: TRBJ1-1; clone_size: few; d_call: TRBD1; cdr3_aa: CASNGQGAAEAFF; cdr3_nt: TGTGCCAGCAATGGACAGGGGGCCGCTGAAGCTTTCTTT
v_call: TRBV11-2; j_call: TRBJ2-5; clone_size: NA; d_call: TRBD2; cdr3_aa: CASSLTSGFQETQYF; cdr3_nt: TGTGCCAGCAGCTTGACTAGCGGATTCCAAGAGACCCAGTACTTC
v_call: TRBV15; j_call: TRBJ1-1; clone_size: once; d_call: TRBD1; cdr3_aa: CATSRSGQSNTEAFF; cdr3_nt: TGTGCCACCAGCAGGTCGGGACAGTCGAACACTGAAGCTTTCTTT
v_call: TRBV18; j_call: TRBJ1-5; clone_size: NA; d_call: NA; cdr3_aa: CASSLGGHF; cdr3_nt: TGTGCCAGCTCCCTCGGGGGGCATTTT
v_call: TRBV4-3; j_call: TRBJ2-7; clone_size: NA; d_call: TRBD2; cdr3_aa: CASSQDSSGGAYEQYF; cdr3_nt: TGCGCCAGCAGCCAAGATTCAAGCGGGGGGGCTTACGAGCAGTACTTC
v_call: TRBV4-1; j_call: TRBJ2-2; clone_size: NA; d_call: TRBD2; cdr3_aa: CASSQAPSGGLPNTGELFF; cdr3_nt: TGCGCCAGCAGCCAAGCCCCTAGCGGGGGGCTCCCGAACACCGGGGAGCTGTTTTTT
v_call: TRBV7-2; j_call: TRBJ2-3; clone_size: once; d_call: TRBD2; cdr3_aa: CASSSGLAGGFTDTQYF; cdr3_nt: TGTGCCAGCAGCTCTGGACTAGCGGGGGGGTTCACAGATACGCAGTATTTT
v_call: TRBV18; j_call: TRBJ1-1; clone_size: once; d_call: NA; cdr3_aa: CASSPLPGQSSTEAFF; cdr3_nt: TGTGCCAGCTCACCACTGCCCGGACAGTCATCCACTGAAGCTTTCTTT
v_call: TRBV6-1; j_call: TRBJ1-2; clone_size: NA; d_call: NA; cdr3_aa: CASCDSPNYGYTF; cdr3_nt: TGTGCCAGCTGTGATAGCCCCAACTATGGCTACACCTTC
v_call: TRBV27; j_call: TRBJ1-2; clone_size: NA; d_call: TRBD1; cdr3_aa: CASSLSRDSRHGYTF; cdr3_nt: TGTGCCAGCAGTTTATCTAGGGACAGTCGACATGGCTACACCTTC
v_call: TRBV6-5; j_call: TRBJ1-3; clone_size: once; d_call: NA; cdr3_aa: CASSYSRTRSGNTIYF; cdr3_nt: TGTGCCAGCAGTTACTCGAGGACTCGCTCTGGAAACACCATATATTTT
v_call: TRBV7-9; j_call: TRBJ2-5; clone_size: NA; d_call: TRBD2; cdr3_aa: CASSAGLAGEETQYF; cdr3_nt: TGTGCCAGCAGCGCGGGACTAGCGGGGGAAGAGACCCAGTACTTC
v_call: TRBV6-2/TRBV6-3; j_call: TRBJ2-1; clone_size: NA; d_call: TRBD2; cdr3_aa: CASSDSLLAGGPRSYNEQFF; cdr3_nt: TGTGCCAGCAGTGACTCGCTTCTAGCGGGGGGGCCTAGATCCTACAATGAGCAGTTCTTC
v_call: TRBV29-1; j_call: TRBJ2-7; clone_size: NA; d_call: TRBD2; cdr3_aa: CSGMDSGDSYEQYF; cdr3_nt: TGCAGCGGAATGGATAGCGGGGACTCCTACGAGCAGTACTTC
v_call: TRBV30; j_call: TRBJ1-5; clone_size: NA; d_call: NA; cdr3_aa: CAWSVGSEQPQHF; cdr3_nt: TGTGCCTGGAGTGTAGGAAGCGAGCAGCCCCAGCATTTT
v_call: TRBV7-8; j_call: TRBJ1-5; clone_size: NA; d_call: NA; cdr3_aa: CASSPVVQPQHF; cdr3_nt: TGTGCCAGCAGCCCGGTGGTTCAGCCCCAGCATTTT
v_call: TRBV12-3/TRBV12-4; j_call: TRBJ1-1; clone_size: NA; d_call: NA; cdr3_aa: CASKRGLVLEAFF; cdr3_nt: TGTGCCAGCAAAAGGGGCCTAGTACTTGAAGCTTTCTTT
v_call: TRBV6-5; j_call: TRBJ2-3; clone_size: NA; d_call: TRBD2; cdr3_aa: CASTPLAGVTDTQYF; cdr3_nt: TGTGCCAGCACCCCCCTAGCGGGGGTAACAGATACGCAGTATTTT
v_call: TRBV19; j_call: TRBJ1-4; clone_size: NA; d_call: NA; cdr3_aa: CASSNRANEKLFF; cdr3_nt: TGTGCCAGTAGCAACAGGGCTAATGAAAAACTGTTTTTT
v_call: TRBV5-1; j_call: TRBJ1-2; clone_size: few; d_call: TRBD1; cdr3_aa: CASSSDPPTGNGYTF; cdr3_nt: TGCGCCAGCAGCTCCGACCCCCCGACAGGGAATGGCTACACCTTC
v_call: TRBV5-6; j_call: TRBJ2-1; clone_size: NA; d_call: NA; cdr3_aa: CASSLYRVHNEQFF; cdr3_nt: TGTGCCAGCAGCTTATACAGGGTACACAATGAGCAGTTCTTC
v_call: TRBV29-1; j_call: TRBJ1-4; clone_size: NA; d_call: NA; cdr3_aa: CSVGPVLRLFEKLFF; cdr3_nt: TGCAGCGTTGGGCCAGTACTACGCCTGTTTGAAAAACTGTTTTTT
v_call: TRBV19; j_call: TRBJ1-2; clone_size: few; d_call: NA; cdr3_aa: CASSIHGQPFYGYTF; cdr3_nt: TGTGCCAGTAGTATTCACGGACAGCCCTTTTATGGCTACACCTTC
v_call: TRBV18; j_call: TRBJ2-7; clone_size: few; d_call: TRBD1; cdr3_aa: CASSPDRGGEQYF; cdr3_nt: TGTGCCAGCTCCCCGGACAGGGGCGGAGAGCAGTACTTC